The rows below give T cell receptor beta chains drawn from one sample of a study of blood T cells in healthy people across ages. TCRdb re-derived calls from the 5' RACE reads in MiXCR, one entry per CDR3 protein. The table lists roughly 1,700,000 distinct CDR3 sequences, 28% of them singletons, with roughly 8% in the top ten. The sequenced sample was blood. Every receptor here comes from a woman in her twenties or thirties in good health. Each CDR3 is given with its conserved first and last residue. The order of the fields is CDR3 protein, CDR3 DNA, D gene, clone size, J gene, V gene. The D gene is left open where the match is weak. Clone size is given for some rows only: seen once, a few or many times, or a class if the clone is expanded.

CDR3 protein: CASSYTQADTQYF; CDR3 DNA: TGTGCCAGCAGCTACACTCAAGCAGATACGCAGTATTTT; D gene: -; clone size: many; J gene: TRBJ2-3; V gene: TRBV5-5
CDR3 protein: CASNRMRDEQFF; CDR3 DNA: TGTGCCAGCAATCGGATGAGGGATGAGCAGTTCTTC; D gene: -; clone size: -; J gene: TRBJ2-1; V gene: TRBV28
CDR3 protein: CATCAGGLKNEQLF; CDR3 DNA: TGTGCCACCTGCGCCGGAGGACTCAAGAATGAGCAGCTCTTC; D gene: -; clone size: -; J gene: TRBJ2-1; V gene: TRBV10-3
CDR3 protein: CSAGTGGGEKLFF; CDR3 DNA: TGCAGTGCTGGGACAGGGGGGGGAGAAAAACTGTTTTTT; D gene: TRBD1; clone size: few; J gene: TRBJ1-4; V gene: TRBV20-1
CDR3 protein: CASSVGAGTKNNYGYTF; CDR3 DNA: TGTGCCAGCAGCGTAGGGGCCGGGACAAAAAATAACTATGGCTACACCTTC; D gene: -; clone size: -; J gene: TRBJ1-2; V gene: TRBV9
CDR3 protein: CASSLGAPFYNEQFF; CDR3 DNA: TGTGCCAGCAGCTTGGGGGCTCCTTTCTACAATGAGCAGTTCTTC; D gene: -; clone size: -; J gene: TRBJ2-1; V gene: TRBV3-1
CDR3 protein: CSAIAHRGGETQYF; CDR3 DNA: TGCAGTGCTATCGCGCACAGGGGTGGAGAGACCCAGTACTTC; D gene: TRBD1; clone size: -; J gene: TRBJ2-5; V gene: TRBV20-1
CDR3 protein: CVIAGVLGNTEAFF; CDR3 DNA: TGTGTCATCGCGGGGGTTTTAGGGAACACTGAAGCTTTCTTT; D gene: -; clone size: few; J gene: TRBJ1-1; V gene: TRBV10-3
CDR3 protein: CASSSWDRVYEQYF; CDR3 DNA: TGTGCCAGCAGTTCTTGGGACAGGGTCTACGAGCAGTACTTC; D gene: TRBD1; clone size: many; J gene: TRBJ2-7; V gene: TRBV6-5
CDR3 protein: CASRGDYNERFF; CDR3 DNA: TGTGCCAGCAGGGGCGACTACAATGAGCGGTTCTTC; D gene: -; clone size: -; J gene: TRBJ2-1; V gene: TRBV2
CDR3 protein: CASPLGVANEKLFF; CDR3 DNA: TGTGCCAGCCCTCTAGGGGTTGCTAATGAAAAACTGTTTTTT; D gene: -; clone size: few; J gene: TRBJ1-4; V gene: TRBV7-2
CDR3 protein: CASSDTQGLPNTGELFF; CDR3 DNA: TGCGCCAGCAGCGACACTCAAGGACTACCGAACACCGGGGAGCTGTTTTTT; D gene: -; clone size: few; J gene: TRBJ2-2; V gene: TRBV5-1
CDR3 protein: CAWSVGIGSGELFF; CDR3 DNA: TGTGCCTGGAGTGTCGGTATCGGATCCGGGGAGCTGTTTTTT; D gene: -; clone size: -; J gene: TRBJ2-2; V gene: TRBV30
CDR3 protein: CSAGNYEGQGASGYTF; CDR3 DNA: TGCAGTGCTGGAAACTACGAAGGACAGGGGGCTAGTGGCTACACCTTC; D gene: TRBD1; clone size: -; J gene: TRBJ1-2; V gene: TRBV20-1
CDR3 protein: CSVDDRGGQFF; CDR3 DNA: TGCAGCGTTGATGACCGGGGGGGGCAGTTCTTC; D gene: TRBD2; clone size: many; J gene: TRBJ2-1; V gene: TRBV29-1
CDR3 protein: CSERKGTEAFF; CDR3 DNA: TGCAGCGAACGGAAGGGGACTGAAGCTTTCTTT; D gene: -; clone size: few; J gene: TRBJ1-1; V gene: TRBV29-1